A selection of T cell receptor beta chains follows, all from one sample in a study of blood T cells in healthy people across ages. Via MiXCR, TCRdb re-called the 5' RACE reads, giving one row per CDR3 protein. This table holds approximately 800,000 distinct CDR3 sequences, about 48% found once. The sequencing sample was made of blood. All receptors derive from a man older than 75 in good health. CDR3s include the opening cysteine and the closing phenylalanine or tryptophan. The order of the fields is J gene, D gene, CDR3 length, V gene, clone size, CDR3 DNA, CDR3 protein. D genes are given only for firm matches. Clone size is not always given. Where it is, it says once, few, many or a class for expanded clones.

J: TRBJ1-1; D: .; length: 15; V: TRBV2; size: .; DNA: TGTGCCAGCAGCCGGCGCATGGGAACTGGAACTGAAGCTTTCTTT; CDR3: CASSRRMGTGTEAFF
J: TRBJ1-2; D: TRBD1; length: 12; V: TRBV2; size: many; DNA: TGTGCCAGCAGAACGACAGGGTATGGCTACACCTTC; CDR3: CASRTTGYGYTF
J: TRBJ2-3; D: .; length: 14; V: TRBV12-3/TRBV12-4; size: .; DNA: TGTGCCAGCAGTGCGGGGTGGGACACAGATACGCAGTATTTT; CDR3: CASSAGWDTDTQYF
J: TRBJ1-1; D: TRBD1; length: 14; V: TRBV7-2; size: .; DNA: TGTGCCAGCAGCCTTTCGACAGGGTTATCTGAAGCTTTCTTT; CDR3: CASSLSTGLSEAFF
J: TRBJ2-7; D: TRBD1; length: 14; V: TRBV5-1; size: few; DNA: TGCGCCAGCAGCTGGACAGGGGGTCTCGACGAGCAGTACTTC; CDR3: CASSWTGGLDEQYF
J: TRBJ2-3; D: TRBD2; length: 15; V: TRBV20-1; size: .; DNA: TGCAGTGCTCCAGTACGCGGGGGGATAGCAGATACGCAGTATTTT; CDR3: CSAPVRGGIADTQYF
J: TRBJ2-1; D: TRBD2; length: 16; V: TRBV4-1; size: once; DNA: TGCGCCAGCAGCCGAGTTTTAGCGGGAGGCTACAATGAGCAGTTCTTC; CDR3: CASSRVLAGGYNEQFF
J: TRBJ2-7; D: .; length: 13; V: TRBV7-6; size: few; DNA: TGTGCCAGCAGCTTAACCACAGCCTACGAGCAGTACTTC; CDR3: CASSLTTAYEQYF
J: TRBJ2-2; D: .; length: 16; V: TRBV20-1; size: .; DNA: TGCAGTGCTAGAGCCCGGAGCTCGCCAGGGGCCGGGGAGCTGTTTTTT; CDR3: CSARARSSPGAGELFF
J: TRBJ2-7; D: .; length: 16; V: TRBV6-5; size: few; DNA: TGTGCCAGCAGTTACTACTCCGTCCAGGGGCCCTACGAGCAGTACTTC; CDR3: CASSYYSVQGPYEQYF
J: TRBJ2-3; D: TRBD2; length: 16; V: TRBV6-2/TRBV6-3; size: few; DNA: TGTGCCAGCAAGTTAGCGGGAGGAGGGAGCGGAGATACGCAGTATTTT; CDR3: CASKLAGGGSGDTQYF
J: TRBJ1-2; D: .; length: 14; V: TRBV14; size: once; DNA: TGTGCCAGCAGCCAAGACAGGTACTCCTATGGCTACACCTTC; CDR3: CASSQDRYSYGYTF
J: TRBJ2-5; D: .; length: 14; V: TRBV7-3; size: .; DNA: TGTGCCAGCAGCCAGGACGGGGGGCCCGAGACCCAGTACTTC; CDR3: CASSQDGGPETQYF
J: TRBJ2-7; D: TRBD2; length: 15; V: TRBV10-1; size: few; DNA: TGCGCCAGCAGCCTAGCGGGAGGACAAGTTAGCGAGCAGTACTTC; CDR3: CASSLAGGQVSEQYF
J: TRBJ2-1; D: .; length: 15; V: TRBV12-3/TRBV12-4; size: few; DNA: TGTGCCACCTCGGCCCTGGGTTCCCCCAATGAGGAGCAGTTCTTC; CDR3: CATSALGSPNEEQFF